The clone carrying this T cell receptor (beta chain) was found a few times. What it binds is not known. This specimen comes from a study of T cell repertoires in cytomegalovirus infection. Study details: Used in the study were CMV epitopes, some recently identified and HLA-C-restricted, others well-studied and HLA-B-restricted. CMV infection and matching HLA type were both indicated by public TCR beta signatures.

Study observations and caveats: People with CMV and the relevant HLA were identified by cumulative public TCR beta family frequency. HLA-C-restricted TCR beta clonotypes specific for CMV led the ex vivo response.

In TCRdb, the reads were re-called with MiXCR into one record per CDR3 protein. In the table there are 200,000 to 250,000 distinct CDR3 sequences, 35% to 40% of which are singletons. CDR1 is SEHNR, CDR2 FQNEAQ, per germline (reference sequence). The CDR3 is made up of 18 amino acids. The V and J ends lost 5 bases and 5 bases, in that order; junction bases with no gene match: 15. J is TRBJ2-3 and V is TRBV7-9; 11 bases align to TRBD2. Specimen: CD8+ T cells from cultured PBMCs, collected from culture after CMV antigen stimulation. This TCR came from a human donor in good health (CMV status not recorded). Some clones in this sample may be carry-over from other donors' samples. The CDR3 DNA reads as TGTGCCAGCAGCCCTAGAATCGAGACTAGCGGGAAGGGAGATACGCAGTATTTT. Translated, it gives CASSPRIETSGKGDTQYF.